Below, 11 T cell receptor beta chains from the same sample are listed, as sequenced in a study of blood T cell repertoires in COVID-19. Using immunoSEQ multiplex PCR, the repertoire was profiled, and TCRdb retains in-frame clones only, with some absent. The repertoire holds tens of thousands of clones, roughly 90% seen once, with around 30% in the top ten. The sequenced sample was peripheral blood. The source is a woman aged 80 or older with acute or convalescent COVID-19.

The V call is TRBV7-8, the J call TRBJ2-2; D is uncertain. The V end lost 6 bases, the J end lost 2 bases, and 7 bases lay between the germline ends. The germline V gene encodes CDR1 SGHVS and CDR2 FQNEAQ. The CDR3 consists of 13 residues. The CDR3 protein is CASRAHNTGELFF. DNA of the CDR3: TGTGCCAGCAGAGCCCATAACACCGGGGAGCTGTTTTTT.

The gene calls are TRBV27 and TRBJ2-3; D call uncertain. The CDR3 length is 14 residues. Germline assignment: CDR1 MNHEY and CDR2 SMNVEV (reference sequence). V was clipped by 5 bases and J by 2 bases, with 11 bases between them. The CDR3 DNA sequence: TGTGCCAGCAGTCAGGCCTCCTACACAGATACGCAGTATTTT. Translation gives CASSQASYTDTQYF.

The rearrangement links TRBV5-1 to TRBJ2-7, with 8 bases that match TRBD2. CDR1 is SGHRS and CDR2 is YFSETQ in the germline V gene. The junction had 7 bases not matched to a gene; V was cut back by 5 bases and J by 0 bases. The CDR3 runs to 15 residues. CDR3 region: CASRAGGLSSYEQYF. The CDR3 DNA reads TGCGCCAGCAGGGCGGGGGGACTAAGCTCCTACGAGCAGTACTTC.

The rearrangement uses TRBV11-3 and TRBJ2-5, with D possibly matching TRBD1 (6 bases). CDR1 and CDR2 (germline): SGHNT, YENEEA. The CDR3 is 14 residues long. The ends were cut back, 3 bases at V and 3 bases at J, with 11 bases in the middle. CDR3 nucleotide sequence: TGTGCCAGCAGCTTGGGGGCCGCAAAAGAGACCCAGTACTTC. This gives the protein CASSLGAAKETQYF.

The chain uses TRBV6-5 and TRBJ2-7; D is possibly TRBD2 (6 bases). From germline, CDR1 is MNHEY and CDR2 SVGAGI. Trimming cost V 10 bases and J 5 bases, with 24 bases left between them. This CDR3 region has 15 residues. The CDR3 sequence: CATTGAGLSLDEQYF. The DNA of the CDR3 is TGTGCCACGACGGGAGCCGGTCTGAGCCTAGACGAGCAGTACTTC.

The J gene is TRBJ2-2, the V gene TRBV19; TRBD2 matches 10 bases. Germline V gene sequence: CDR1 LNHDA, CDR2 SQIVND (reference sequence). Germline trimming cut 4 bases from V and 3 bases from J; bases unmatched to any gene: 8. The CDR3 spans 17 residues. The CDR3 region has the DNA TGTGCCAGTAGTACGAGGAGCGGGGGGGCCGACACCGGGGAGCTGTTTTTT. Its translation is CASSTRSGGADTGELFF.

This rearrangement joins TRBV3-1 (or the pseudogene TRBV3-2) to TRBJ2-5, with D possibly being TRBD2 (7 bases). This CDR3 comprises 14 residues. The V and J ends lost 6 bases and 5 bases respectively, with 16 bases between them. Germline V lookup: CDR1 LGHDT, CDR2 YNNKEL (reference sequence). CDR3 bases: TGTGCCAGCAGTCCCCGGGGGGCTGGGGAGACCCAGTACTTC. Its protein is CASSPRGAGETQYF.

This rearrangement joins TRBV2 to TRBJ2-5, with 7 nucleotides matching TRBD2. The CDR3 consists of 20 residues. The junction had 27 bases not matched to a gene; V was cut back by 6 bases and J by 5 bases. The V gene's germline CDR1 is SNHLY and CDR2 FYNNEI. The CDR3: CASRSPRLASKVGRRETQYF. The DNA for the CDR3 is TGTGCCAGCAGGTCCCCCCGACTAGCCTCCAAGGTTGGGCGGCGGGAGACCCAGTACTTC.

This chain connects TRBV25-1 to TRBJ1-3, with D hard to call. This CDR3 is built from 14 residues. V dropped 6 bases and J dropped 1 base, with 10 bases sitting between them. Germline V gene data show CDR1 as MGHDK and CDR2 as SYGVNS. CDR3 sequence reads: CASSRTGSGNTIYF. CDR3 nucleotides: TGTGCCAGCAGCCGGACGGGATCTGGAAACACCATATATTTT.

V usage is TRBV19 and J usage is TRBJ2-3, with D tentatively TRBD2 (6 bases). Trimming took 5 bases from V and 1 from J, leaving 16 bases between them. Germline values: CDR1 LNHDA, CDR2 SQIVND (reference sequence). The CDR3 consists of 16 residues. The CDR3 DNA is TGTGCCAGTAGTGAAAGCTCCCAGCGGGGCACAGATACGCAGTATTTT. This translates into CASSESSQRGTDTQYF.

The chain recombines TRBV7-9 with TRBJ1-4, with D possibly matching TRBD1 (6 bases). Germline V gives CDR1 SEHNR, CDR2 FQNEAQ (reference sequence). This CDR3 is 14 amino acids long. The V end was cut by 4 bases, the J end by 7 bases, with 13 bases between. The CDR3 sequence: CASSSRGSGEKLFF. CDR3 nucleotides: TGTGCCAGCAGCTCTAGGGGGTCGGGTGAAAAACTGTTTTTT.